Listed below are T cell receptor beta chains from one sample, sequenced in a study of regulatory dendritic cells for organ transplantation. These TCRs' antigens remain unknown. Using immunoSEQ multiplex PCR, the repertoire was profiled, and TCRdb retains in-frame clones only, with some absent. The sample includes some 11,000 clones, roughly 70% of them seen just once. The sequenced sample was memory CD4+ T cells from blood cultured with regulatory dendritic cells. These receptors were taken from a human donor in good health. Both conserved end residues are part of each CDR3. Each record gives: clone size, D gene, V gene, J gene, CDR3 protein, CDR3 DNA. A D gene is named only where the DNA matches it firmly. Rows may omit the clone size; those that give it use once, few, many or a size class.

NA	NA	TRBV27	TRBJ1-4	CASSLRQGNEKLFF	TGTGCCAGCAGTTTGCGTCAGGGTAACGAAAAACTGTTTTTT
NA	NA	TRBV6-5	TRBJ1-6	CASSLSFRPHNSPLHF	TGTGCCAGCAGTTTGTCGTTCAGGCCCCATAATTCACCCCTCCACTTT
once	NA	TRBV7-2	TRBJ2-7	CASRSDSNPSYEQYF	TGTGCCAGCAGATCGGACAGTAATCCCTCCTACGAGCAGTACTTC
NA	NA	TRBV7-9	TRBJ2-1	CASEINRAYYNEQFF	TGTGCCAGCGAAATCAACAGGGCCTACTACAATGAGCAGTTCTTC
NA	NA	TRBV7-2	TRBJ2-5	CASSLNLRETQYF	TGTGCCAGCAGCTTAAACCTTCGGGAGACCCAGTACTTC
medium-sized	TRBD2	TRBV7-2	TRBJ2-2	CASSLARTSGTGELFF	TGTGCCAGCAGCTTAGCGCGGACTAGCGGCACCGGGGAGCTGTTTTTT
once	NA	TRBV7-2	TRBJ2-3	CASSLQGGSTDTQYF	TGTGCCAGCAGCTTACAGGGGGGTTCCACAGATACGCAGTATTTT
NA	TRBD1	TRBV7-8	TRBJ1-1	CASSVDRGVMNTEAFF	TGTGCCAGCAGCGTAGACAGGGGAGTAATGAACACTGAAGCTTTCTTT
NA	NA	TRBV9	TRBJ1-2	CASSVDLGRPTF	TGTGCCAGCAGCGTAGATCTCGGCAGGCCTACCTTC
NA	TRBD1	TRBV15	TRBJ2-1	CATSRDQGLWGQGTHEQFF	TGTGCCACCAGCAGAGATCAAGGACTTTGGGGACAGGGAACCCATGAGCAGTTCTTC
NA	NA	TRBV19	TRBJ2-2	CAGKKGVNTGELFF	TGTGCCGGCAAGAAGGGGGTAAACACCGGGGAGCTGTTTTTT
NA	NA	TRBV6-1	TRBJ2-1	CASWVGATAYNEQFF	TGTGCCAGCTGGGTGGGGGCCACGGCTTACAATGAGCAGTTCTTC
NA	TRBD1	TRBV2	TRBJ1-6	CASRDLRTGWNSPLHF	TGTGCCAGCAGAGACCTACGGACAGGATGGAATTCACCCCTCCACTTT
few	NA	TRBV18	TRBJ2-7	CASSLPGRAYEQYF	TGTGCCAGCTCACTCCCGGGCAGGGCCTACGAGCAGTACTTC
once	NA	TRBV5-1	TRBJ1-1	CASSLQVAGGTEAFF	TGCGCCAGCAGCTTACAGGTCGCGGGGGGCACTGAAGCTTTCTTT
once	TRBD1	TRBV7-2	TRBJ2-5	CASSLTGQPQETQYF	TGTGCCAGCAGCTTAACGGGACAGCCTCAAGAGACCCAGTACTTC
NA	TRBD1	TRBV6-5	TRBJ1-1	CASSSRTGTNTEAFF	TGTGCCAGCAGTTCCCGGACAGGAACGAACACTGAAGCTTTCTTT
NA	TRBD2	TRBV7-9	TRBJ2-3	CASISTGGTQYF	TGTGCCAGCATCTCGACGGGGGGGACGCAGTATTTT
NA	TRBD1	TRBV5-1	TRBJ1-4	CASSTGQGRGEKLFF	TGCGCCAGCAGCACCGGACAGGGACGAGGGGAAAAACTGTTTTTT
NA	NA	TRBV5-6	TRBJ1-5	CASSLASVANQPQHF	TGTGCCAGCAGCTTGGCTTCGGTAGCTAATCAGCCCCAGCATTTT
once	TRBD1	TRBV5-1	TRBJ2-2	CASSPTTGLRAGELFF	TGCGCCAGCAGCCCTACGACAGGGTTAAGAGCCGGGGAGCTGTTTTTT
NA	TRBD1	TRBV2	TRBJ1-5	CASSVRTGGNQPQHF	TGTGCCAGCAGTGTCCGGACAGGGGGCAATCAGCCCCAGCATTTT
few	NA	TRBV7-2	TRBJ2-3	CASSIDGGDTQYF	TGTGCCAGCAGCATAGACGGAGGAGATACGCAGTATTTT
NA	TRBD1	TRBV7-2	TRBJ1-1	CASSSPGQDIQAFF	TGTGCCAGCAGCTCCCCGGGACAGGATATTCAAGCTTTCTTT
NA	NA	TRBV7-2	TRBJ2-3	CASSEMTTSTDTQYF	TGTGCCAGCAGCGAAATGACAACCAGCACAGATACGCAGTATTTT
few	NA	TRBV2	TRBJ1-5	CASKTDAGGQPQHF	TGTGCCAGCAAAACAGACGCTGGGGGCCAGCCCCAGCATTTT
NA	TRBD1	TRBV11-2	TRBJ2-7	CASRPTSGQGSSHEQYF	TGTGCCAGCAGACCAACGTCGGGACAGGGGTCTTCCCACGAGCAGTACTTC
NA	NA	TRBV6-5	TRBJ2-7	CASSYSAGSYAYEQYF	TGTGCCAGCAGTTACTCCGCAGGATCCTACGCCTACGAGCAGTACTTC
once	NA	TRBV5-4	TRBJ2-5	CASSVGRGKETQYF	TGTGCCAGCAGCGTTGGGCGGGGTAAGGAGACCCAGTACTTC
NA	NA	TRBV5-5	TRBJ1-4	CASSPLSRTDEKLFF	TGTGCCAGCAGCCCCTTATCCAGGACTGATGAAAAACTGTTTTTT
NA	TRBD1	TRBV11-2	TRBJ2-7	CASSLETGEGTYEQYF	TGTGCCAGCAGCCTTGAGACAGGGGAAGGGACCTACGAGCAGTACTTC
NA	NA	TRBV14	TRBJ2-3	CASSQKGGDTQYF	TGTGCCAGCAGCCAAAAAGGAGGAGATACGCAGTATTTT
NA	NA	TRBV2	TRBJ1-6	CASTLGSPLHF	TGTGCCAGCACCTTGGGCTCACCCCTCCACTTT
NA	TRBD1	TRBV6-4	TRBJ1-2	CASSETDRGYGYTF	TGTGCCAGCAGTGAGACCGACAGGGGCTATGGCTACACCTTC
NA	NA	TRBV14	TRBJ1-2	CASSRDINYGYTF	TGTGCCAGCAGCCGGGACATTAACTATGGCTACACCTTC
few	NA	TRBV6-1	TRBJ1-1	CASSSPRISAEAFF	TGTGCCAGCAGTTCCCCTAGGATTAGCGCTGAAGCTTTCTTT
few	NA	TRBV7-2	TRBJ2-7	CASSFYSAGRDEQYF	TGTGCCAGCAGCTTTTACTCGGCAGGGCGCGACGAGCAGTACTTC
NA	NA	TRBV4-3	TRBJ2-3	CASSQDASSTDTQYF	TGCGCCAGCAGCCAAGACGCGTCTAGCACAGATACGCAGTATTTT